The rows below give T cell receptor beta chains drawn from one sample of a study of CD8 T cells in ankylosing spondylitis. TCRdb processed the 5' RACE reads anew with MiXCR; each CDR3 protein has one entry. The sample records around 540,000 distinct CDR3 sequences, about 13% being singletons. Sequencing input: blood, either unsorted or a sorted T cell fraction (not recorded which). The receptors here all came from a male donor with ankylosing spondylitis. Both conserved end residues are part of each CDR3. Fields, in order: clone size, J gene, D gene, V gene, CDR3 protein, CDR3 DNA. A D gene is named only where the DNA matches it firmly. Clone size is not always given. Where it is, it says once, few, many or a class for expanded clones.

clone size: many
J gene: TRBJ2-1
D gene: TRBD2
V gene: TRBV5-5
CDR3 protein: CASSVPGLSNEQFF
CDR3 DNA: TGTGCCAGCAGCGTCCCGGGACTATCCAATGAGCAGTTCTTC

clone size: NA
J gene: TRBJ2-1
D gene: NA
V gene: TRBV24-1
CDR3 protein: CATSDLGPSSYNEQFF
CDR3 DNA: TGTGCCACCAGTGATTTAGGACCGAGCTCCTACAATGAGCAGTTCTTC

clone size: NA
J gene: TRBJ1-6
D gene: NA
V gene: TRBV12-3/TRBV12-4
CDR3 protein: CASSLAGLTNSPLHF
CDR3 DNA: TGTGCCAGCAGTTTGGCAGGGCTTACGAATTCACCCCTCCACTTT

clone size: NA
J gene: TRBJ2-2
D gene: NA
V gene: TRBV6-1
CDR3 protein: CASSEEQDSYTGELFF
CDR3 DNA: TGTGCCAGCAGTGAAGAACAGGACAGTTACACCGGGGAGCTGTTTTTT

clone size: NA
J gene: TRBJ1-5
D gene: NA
V gene: TRBV6-1
CDR3 protein: CASRSRGGQPQHF
CDR3 DNA: TGTGCCAGCAGAAGCAGGGGAGGTCAGCCCCAGCATTTT

clone size: NA
J gene: TRBJ2-5
D gene: NA
V gene: TRBV12-3/TRBV12-4
CDR3 protein: CASSFGDATQYF
CDR3 DNA: TGTGCCAGCAGTTTTGGGGATGCGACCCAGTACTTC

clone size: NA
J gene: TRBJ2-7
D gene: NA
V gene: TRBV6-1
CDR3 protein: CASRTRAEQYF
CDR3 DNA: TGTGCCAGCAGAACAAGGGCCGAGCAGTACTTC

clone size: many
J gene: TRBJ2-1
D gene: NA
V gene: TRBV12-3/TRBV12-4
CDR3 protein: CASSLAGTNEQFF
CDR3 DNA: TGTGCCAGCAGTTTAGCGGGGACCAATGAGCAGTTCTTC

clone size: NA
J gene: TRBJ2-5
D gene: NA
V gene: TRBV20-1
CDR3 protein: CSARGGDLPIKETQYF
CDR3 DNA: TGCAGTGCTAGGGGGGGTGACCTCCCCATTAAAGAGACCCAGTACTTC

clone size: NA
J gene: TRBJ2-2
D gene: TRBD1
V gene: TRBV6-1
CDR3 protein: CASSGDRITGELFF
CDR3 DNA: TGTGCCAGCAGTGGGGACAGGATCACCGGGGAGCTGTTTTTT

clone size: few
J gene: TRBJ2-5
D gene: TRBD2
V gene: TRBV10-2
CDR3 protein: CASSRGEYETQYF
CDR3 DNA: TGCGCCAGCAGCCGGGGGGAGTACGAGACCCAGTACTTC

clone size: few
J gene: TRBJ2-3
D gene: TRBD1
V gene: TRBV6-5
CDR3 protein: CASSSSKGAGTDTQYF
CDR3 DNA: TGTGCCAGCAGTTCCTCCAAGGGGGCCGGCACAGATACGCAGTATTTT

clone size: many
J gene: TRBJ2-2
D gene: NA
V gene: TRBV12-3/TRBV12-4
CDR3 protein: CASSWGSPEELFF
CDR3 DNA: TGTGCCAGCAGTTGGGGGTCACCGGAGGAGCTGTTTTTT

clone size: NA
J gene: TRBJ1-2
D gene: NA
V gene: TRBV5-6
CDR3 protein: CASSLDSANYGYTF
CDR3 DNA: TGTGCCAGCAGCTTGGATTCAGCTAACTATGGCTACACCTTC

clone size: NA
J gene: TRBJ1-1
D gene: NA
V gene: TRBV11-2
CDR3 protein: CASSLTGVGSTEAFF
CDR3 DNA: TGTGCCAGCAGCTTGACAGGCGTGGGAAGCACTGAAGCTTTCTTT

clone size: few
J gene: TRBJ2-1
D gene: NA
V gene: TRBV11-3
CDR3 protein: CASSLRAISYNEQFF
CDR3 DNA: TGTGCCAGCAGCTTAAGGGCCATCTCCTACAATGAGCAGTTCTTC

clone size: NA
J gene: TRBJ2-2
D gene: NA
V gene: TRBV7-2
CDR3 protein: CASRRGWDGELFF
CDR3 DNA: TGTGCCAGCAGGAGAGGTTGGGACGGGGAGCTGTTTTTT

clone size: NA
J gene: TRBJ2-5
D gene: NA
V gene: TRBV20-1
CDR3 protein: CSARDPSTQETQYF
CDR3 DNA: TGCAGTGCTAGAGACCCTAGCACTCAAGAGACCCAGTACTTC

clone size: many
J gene: TRBJ1-5
D gene: NA
V gene: TRBV29-1
CDR3 protein: CSVVREAAGPQHF
CDR3 DNA: TGCAGCGTTGTCCGGGAGGCGGCGGGGCCCCAGCATTTT

clone size: many
J gene: TRBJ1-3
D gene: NA
V gene: TRBV3-1
CDR3 protein: CASSPRDLGNTIYF
CDR3 DNA: TGTGCCAGCAGCCCTCGGGACCTTGGAAACACCATATATTTT

clone size: few
J gene: TRBJ2-5
D gene: NA
V gene: TRBV29-1
CDR3 protein: CSVLSGQGETQYF
CDR3 DNA: TGCAGCGTTCTAAGCGGGCAGGGAGAGACCCAGTACTTC

clone size: many
J gene: TRBJ1-1
D gene: NA
V gene: TRBV11-2
CDR3 protein: CASSFSANTEAFF
CDR3 DNA: TGTGCCAGCAGCTTTAGCGCTAACACTGAAGCTTTCTTT

clone size: NA
J gene: TRBJ2-3
D gene: TRBD2
V gene: TRBV11-2
CDR3 protein: CASSALQTSGITYTQYF
CDR3 DNA: TGTGCCAGCAGCGCCTTACAGACTAGCGGGATCACATATACGCAGTATTTT

clone size: NA
J gene: TRBJ2-7
D gene: TRBD2
V gene: TRBV20-1
CDR3 protein: CSASDLAGGPNEQYF
CDR3 DNA: TGCAGTGCTAGTGACCTAGCGGGAGGGCCGAACGAGCAGTACTTC

clone size: NA
J gene: TRBJ2-7
D gene: TRBD2
V gene: TRBV20-1
CDR3 protein: CSALRRGSSYEQYF
CDR3 DNA: TGCAGTGCCCTCCGGCGCGGGAGCTCCTACGAGCAGTACTTC

clone size: few
J gene: TRBJ1-1
D gene: NA
V gene: TRBV20-1
CDR3 protein: CSARDLRVEAFF
CDR3 DNA: TGCAGTGCTAGAGATCTACGGGTCGAAGCTTTCTTT

clone size: few
J gene: TRBJ1-2
D gene: NA
V gene: TRBV7-9
CDR3 protein: CASSSPGEYGYTF
CDR3 DNA: TGTGCCAGCAGCTCCCCAGGGGAATATGGCTACACCTTC

clone size: few
J gene: TRBJ1-4
D gene: TRBD1
V gene: TRBV27
CDR3 protein: CASSAGTGATTNEKLFF
CDR3 DNA: TGTGCCAGCAGTGCCGGGACAGGGGCTACAACTAATGAAAAACTGTTTTTT

clone size: NA
J gene: TRBJ1-1
D gene: NA
V gene: TRBV12-3/TRBV12-4
CDR3 protein: CASSFLFRQLNTEAFF
CDR3 DNA: TGTGCCAGCAGTTTCCTTTTTAGACAGCTGAACACTGAAGCTTTCTTT

clone size: NA
J gene: TRBJ1-4
D gene: NA
V gene: TRBV9
CDR3 protein: CASSVGGLRNEKLFF
CDR3 DNA: TGTGCCAGCAGCGTGGGTGGACTGAGAAATGAAAAACTGTTTTTT

clone size: few
J gene: TRBJ2-3
D gene: TRBD2
V gene: TRBV28
CDR3 protein: CASSRTGTSGHSTDTQYF
CDR3 DNA: TGTGCCAGCAGTAGAACCGGGACTAGCGGACATAGCACAGATACGCAGTATTTT

clone size: few
J gene: TRBJ2-3
D gene: NA
V gene: TRBV20-1
CDR3 protein: CSARTGSASDTQYF
CDR3 DNA: TGCAGTGCTCGAACAGGGTCCGCTTCAGATACGCAGTATTTT